Listed here are 31 T cell receptor beta chains from one sample, sequenced in a study of T cell repertoires in ileal Crohn's disease. Only in-frame clones appear in the TCRdb table, and some are missing; sequencing was by immunoSEQ multiplex PCR. The sample lists some 10,000 clones, around three quarters seen once, with around 4% in the top ten. The sequencing input was ileal tissue. The receptors derive from an adult with Crohn's disease.

V gene TRBV7-2 combines with J gene TRBJ1-1; the D is unclear. In germline, CDR1 is SGHTA, CDR2 FQGNSA. The V gene lost 1 base and the J gene lost 6 bases, with 9 bases spanning the gap. This CDR3 is 13 amino acids long. CDR3 bases: TGTGCCAGCAGCTTAGGAGGGTCCTCTGAAGCTTTCTTT. Its protein is CASSLGGSSEAFF.

CDR3 in DNA: TGTGCCAGCAGCCGTACGGGACTCCCAGGAGATCAGCCCCAGCATTTT. Translating gives CASSRTGLPGDQPQHF. V gene TRBV11-2 combines with J gene TRBJ1-5, with D possibly being TRBD1 (5 bases). V was trimmed by 5 bases and J by 5 bases, leaving 19 bases between them. The length of the CDR3 is 16 residues. Looked up from germline, CDR1 is SGHAT and CDR2 is FQNNGV. The full variable domain, with the rest looked up from reference TRBV11-2 and TRBJ1-5, is EAGVAQSPRYKIIEKRQSVAFWCNPISGHATLYWYQQILGQGPKLLIQFQNNGVVDDSQLPKDRFSAERLKGVDSTLKIQPAKLEDSAVYLCASSRTGLPGDQPQHFGDGTRLSIL.

The rearrangement uses TRBV14 and TRBJ2-2; 7 bases agree with TRBD2. The germline V gene has CDR1 SGHDN and CDR2 FVKESK. This CDR3 has 17 residues. J lost 3 bases, V lost 0 bases, and 7 bases had no gene match. In nucleotides, the CDR3 is TGTGCCAGCAGCCAAGAGTTCCAGCGGGGCTACACCGGGGAGCTGTTTTTT. This translates into CASSQEFQRGYTGELFF.

A note on this clone: The sample carries other DNA sequences with the same CDR3. CDR3 nucleotides: TGTGCCAGCAGTTCGGGACAGGGTGTCCCGAGGGGCTACACCTTC. Amino acids: CASSSGQGVPRGYTF. The chain is built from TRBV28 and TRBJ1-2, with 9 bases lining up with TRBD1. V was pared by 4 bases and J by 8 bases, with 11 bases of the junction left unmatched. The CDR3 extends over 15 amino acids. Germline loops: CDR1 MDHEN, CDR2 SYDVKM.

The V call is TRBV5-6, the J call TRBJ1-4; possible D gene TRBD1, 5 bases. Germline loops: CDR1 SGHDT, CDR2 YYEEEE. This CDR3 spans 16 amino acids. The germline V and J ends were trimmed by 0 bases and 8 bases, with 17 bases remaining between them. The CDR3 loop is CASSLGPTGGREKLFF. CDR3 coding DNA: TGTGCCAGCAGCTTGGGCCCTACCGGGGGACGGGAAAAACTGTTTTTT.

The chain joins TRBV5-1 to TRBJ1-4, with D perhaps TRBD1 (5 bases). V shed 5 bases and J shed 4 bases, with 12 bases lying between them. Germline CDR1 SGHRS, CDR2 YFSETQ. The CDR3 loop spans 14 amino acids. DNA for the CDR3: TGCGCCAGCAGATCGGGCAGGGATAATGAAAAACTGTTTTTT. This sequence encodes CASRSGRDNEKLFF.

The rearrangement links TRBV5-1 to TRBJ1-2; D unclear. V lost 0 bases and J 5 bases, leaving 11 bases between the germline ends. The CDR3 is 14 residues long. Germline assignment: CDR1 SGHRS and CDR2 YFSETQ. The CDR3 protein is CASSLDTSSYGYTF. CDR3 in DNA: TGCGCCAGCAGCTTGGACACCTCCTCTTATGGCTACACCTTC.

This sequence joins TRBV9 and TRBJ1-4; 9 bases agree with TRBD1. This CDR3 comprises 15 residues. The junction had 3 bases not matched to a gene; V was cut back by 2 bases and J by 4 bases. Germline CDR1 SGDLS, CDR2 YYNGEE. Here the CDR3 DNA reads TGTGCCAGCAGCGTGCGACAGGGGGATAATGAAAAACTGTTTTTT. It yields the protein CASSVRQGDNEKLFF.

The chain recombines TRBV6-1 with TRBJ1-2, with no clear D. This CDR3 region has 12 residues. Germline loops: CDR1 MNHNS, CDR2 SASEGT. The V end lost 4 bases, the J end lost 3 bases, and 6 bases lay between the germline ends. CDR3 coding DNA: TGTGCCAGCAGTGTCTCTTACTATGGCTACACCTTC. It specifies CASSVSYYGYTF.

This clone came up a few times. The chain has TRBV19 and TRBJ1-3, with D maybe TRBD1 (5 bases). V lost 8 bases, J lost 0 bases, and 8 bases lay in between. The V gene's germline CDR1 is LNHDA and CDR2 SQIVND (reference sequence). This CDR3 has 13 amino acids. The CDR3 coding sequence is TGTGCCAGTCACAGGTTCTCTGGAAACACCATATATTTT. The encoded protein is CASHRFSGNTIYF.

In its sample, this clone was seen a few times. The chain joins TRBV19 to TRBJ1-4, with a weak D call TRBD1 (6 bases). This CDR3 spans 13 amino acids. V was clipped by 5 bases and J by 10 bases, with 14 bases between them. Germline assignment: CDR1 LNHDA and CDR2 SQIVND (reference sequence). The CDR3 bases are TGTGCCAGTAGTGAACAGGGTCCGGGAAAACTGTTTTTT. It specifies CASSEQGPGKLFF. The full variable domain, with the rest looked up from reference TRBV19 and TRBJ1-4, is DGGITQSPKYLFRKEGQNVTLSCEQNLNHDAMYWYRQDPGQGLRLIYYSQIVNDFQKGDIAEGYSVSREKKESFPLTVTSAQKNPTAFYLCASSEQGPGKLFFGSGTQLSVL.

This chain links TRBV5-1 with TRBJ1-2, with 10 bases aligning to TRBD1. The CDR3 runs 16 residues. Germline CDR1 SGHRS, CDR2 YFSETQ. With 0 bases clipped from V and 2 bases from J, the junction kept 4 bases outside the gene matches. CDR3 in amino acids: CASSLVPTGGNYGYTF. CDR3 DNA sequence: TGCGCCAGCAGCTTGGTACCGACAGGGGGCAACTATGGCTACACCTTC.

The rearrangement uses TRBV7-9 and TRBJ1-4; D is uncertain. Trimming pared 6 bases from V and 6 bases from J, leaving 17 bases between. The CDR3 spans 15 residues. The germline CDR1 and CDR2 sequences are SEHNR and FQNEAQ (reference sequence). Here the CDR3 reads CASSPSMQLDEKLFF. DNA for the CDR3: TGTGCCAGCAGTCCCTCTATGCAATTAGATGAAAAACTGTTTTTT.

This chain connects TRBV7-2 to TRBJ2-3; TRBD1 is a possible D gene (5 bases). The CDR3 length is 14 residues. Trimming cost V 3 bases and J 1 base, with 8 bases left between them. Germline V gene lookup returns CDR1 SGHTA and CDR2 FQGNSA. The CDR3: CASSLGLRTDTQYF. CDR3 in DNA: TGTGCCAGCAGCTTGGGGCTTCGCACAGATACGCAGTATTTT.

The chain links TRBV11-2 to TRBJ2-1, with TRBD2 identical over 14 bases. Germline-derived CDR1 and CDR2 are SGHAT and FQNNGV. CDR3 length: 17 amino acids. The V segment lost 4 bases and the J segment 8 bases; nucleotides outside the gene matches: 10. The CDR3 region is CASSSQQTSGGAHEQFF. CDR3 nucleotides: TGTGCCAGCAGCTCACAGCAGACTAGCGGGGGGGCCCATGAGCAGTTCTTC.

V and J are TRBV19 and TRBJ2-6; 7 nucleotides agree with TRBD1. Trimming at V came to 4 bases and at J to 2 bases, leaving 2 bases not matched to a gene. The CDR3 covers 15 residues. Per the germline V gene, CDR1 is LNHDA and CDR2 is SQIVND (reference sequence). The CDR3 loop reads CASSTQGAGANVLTF. CDR3 DNA: TGTGCCAGTAGTACTCAGGGGGCTGGGGCCAACGTCCTGACTTTC.

This chain uses TRBV29-1 with TRBJ2-1; perhaps TRBD1 as D (7 bases). This CDR3 spans 12 amino acids. Germline V lookup: CDR1 SQVTM, CDR2 ANQGSEA. V was pared by 3 bases and J by 8 bases, with 11 bases between. The CDR3 coding sequence is TGCAGCGTTGACAGGGGGGTCGATGAGCAGTTCTTC. Amino acid sequence: CSVDRGVDEQFF.

J is TRBJ1-6 and V is TRBV6-5; TRBD1 is a possible D gene (6 bases). This CDR3 has 15 amino acids. Germline V CDR1 and CDR2: MNHEY, SVGAGI. Trimming removed 0 bases from V and 10 bases from J, with 13 bases in between. The CDR3 is CASSYSTARGSPLHF. DNA of the CDR3: TGTGCCAGCAGTTACTCGACTGCCAGGGGATCACCCCTCCACTTT.

This clone was recorded a few times. The CDR3 sequence: CASSPYGGSNYGYTF. The CDR3 bases are TGTGCCAGCAGCCCCTATGGGGGGTCTAACTATGGCTACACCTTC. The chain joins TRBV14 to TRBJ1-2, with D perhaps TRBD1 (5 bases). Germline-derived CDR1 and CDR2 are SGHDN and FVKESK. CDR3 length equals 15 residues. Trimming pared 4 bases from V and 0 bases from J, leaving 12 bases between.

The gene calls are TRBV9 and TRBJ2-3; possibly TRBD2 for D (5 bases). The CDR3 spans 15 residues. V lost 0 bases, J lost 9 bases, and 17 bases lay in between. CDR1 and CDR2 from the germline V gene are SGDLS and YYNGEE. The CDR3 region has the DNA TGTGCCAGCAGCGTAGTAATGGGAGTCGGAGTGACGCAGTATTTT. Translation gives CASSVVMGVGVTQYF.

The rearrangement links TRBV5-1 to TRBJ2-7, with 7 positions matching TRBD1. V lost 6 bases to trimming and J lost 1 base; unmatched junction nucleotides: 4. This CDR3 region has 13 residues. Germline CDR1 reads SGHRS; CDR2 reads YFSETQ. The CDR3 spells CASTGTESYEQYF. CDR3 nucleotide sequence: TGCGCCAGCACCGGGACAGAATCCTACGAGCAGTACTTC.

This clone came up a few times. This rearrangement joins TRBV10-3 to TRBJ1-3; TRBD1 is a possible D gene (6 bases). Germline V CDR1 and CDR2: ENHRY, SYGVKD. CDR3 size: 14 residues. Deletions cut 4 bases from V and 2 bases from J, with 9 bases between. CDR3 residues: CAISVGQPGNTIYF. The CDR3 DNA is TGTGCCATCAGTGTGGGACAACCTGGAAACACCATATATTTT.

The rearrangement uses TRBV7-3 and TRBJ2-7; TRBD1 aligns across 7 bases. With V trimmed by 3 bases and J by 4 bases, 9 bases remained unmatched. This CDR3 is 15 amino acids long. The germline V gene encodes CDR1 SGHTA and CDR2 FQGTGA. CDR3: CASSLTGTEDYEQYF. CDR3 in DNA: TGTGCCAGCAGCTTGACCGGGACAGAGGATTACGAGCAGTACTTC.

The J gene is TRBJ1-2, the V gene TRBV9, with a tentative D call TRBD1 (6 bases). The CDR3 totals 14 residues. Trimming took 0 bases from V and 6 from J, leaving 12 bases between them. Germline V gene lookup returns CDR1 SGDLS and CDR2 YYNGEE. This chain's CDR3 is CASSVVTGTDGYTF. In DNA, the CDR3 is TGTGCCAGCAGCGTAGTTACAGGGACGGATGGCTACACCTTC.

V and J are TRBV7-3 and TRBJ1-1, with D possibly being TRBD1 (5 bases). Germline V lookup: CDR1 SGHTA, CDR2 FQGTGA. With 2 bases removed from V and 0 bases from J, the gap between germline ends came to 13 bases. The CDR3 is 16 amino acids. CDR3: CASSLGRRGLNTEAFF. CDR3 nucleotides: TGTGCCAGCAGCTTAGGGAGGAGGGGATTGAACACTGAAGCTTTCTTT.

The gene calls are TRBV7-3 and TRBJ2-3, with D perhaps TRBD2 (7 bases). V lost 5 bases to trimming and J lost 5 bases, with 14 bases between them. This CDR3 is built from 14 residues. Looked up from germline, CDR1 is SGHTA and CDR2 is FQGTGA. The CDR3 is CASSPVGGQDTQYF. The CDR3 DNA is TGTGCCAGCAGCCCAGTGGGGGGGCAAGATACGCAGTATTTT.

In its sample, this clone was seen once. The chain carries TRBV6-1 and TRBJ2-5, with TRBD2 matching 10 bases. V lost 8 bases to trimming and J lost 2 bases; unmatched junction nucleotides: 8. From germline, CDR1 is MNHNS and CDR2 SASEGT. This CDR3 region has 15 residues. The CDR3 region has the DNA TGTGCCAGCCGGGAGAATAGCGGGGGGCAAGAGACCCAGTACTTC. It is translated as CASRENSGGQETQYF.

V usage is TRBV2 and J usage is TRBJ2-3, with D possibly matching TRBD2 (6 bases). V was clipped by 0 bases and J by 8 bases, with 9 bases between them. Germline loops: CDR1 SNHLY, CDR2 FYNNEI. The CDR3 totals 13 residues. The CDR3 protein is CASSEARDATQYF. The DNA for the CDR3 is TGTGCCAGCAGTGAAGCGCGGGATGCTACGCAGTATTTT.

The genes are TRBV5-6 and TRBJ2-2; maybe TRBD1 (6 bases). Trimming cost V 9 bases and J 6 bases, with 21 bases left between them. CDR1 SGHDT and CDR2 YYEEEE come from the germline V gene. This CDR3 comprises 15 residues. CDR3 coding DNA: TGTGCCACCATAAGAAGGGGAACAGGGCCCGGGGAGCTGTTTTTT. The encoded protein is CATIRRGTGPGELFF.

This clone was counted once. J is TRBJ2-1 and V is TRBV27, with D perhaps TRBD1 (5 bases). Germline CDR1 and CDR2: MNHEY and SMNVEV (reference sequence). Trimming left V 7 bases short and J 6 bases short, with 7 bases between. This CDR3 is built from 11 residues. The CDR3 loop is CASNQGNEQFF. Written as DNA, the CDR3 is TGTGCCAGCAATCAGGGCAATGAGCAGTTCTTC.

The chain recombines TRBV4-3 with TRBJ2-3, with TRBD1 matching 7 bases. CDR1 and CDR2 (germline): LGHNA, YSLEER. This CDR3 is built from 18 residues. V lost 1 base to trimming and J lost 3 bases; unmatched junction nucleotides: 13. The CDR3 nucleotides read TGCGCCAGCAGCCAAGGAGCGAGGGGGCCAAGTGGGACAGATACGCAGTATTTT. It yields the protein CASSQGARGPSGTDTQYF.